These 27 T cell receptor beta chains originate from one sample sequenced in a study of cytomegalovirus exposure and HLA in healthy donors. The assay was immunoSEQ multiplex PCR, and TCRdb's table has in-frame clones only and misses some. In the table there are 150,000 to 180,000 clones, 80% to 90% of which are singletons. Sequencing used PBMCs. These receptors originate from a man younger than 35 in good health and CMV-seropositive.

This sequence joins TRBV10-3 and TRBJ1-2; D uncertain. The germline gives CDR1 ENHRY, CDR2 SYGVKD. The V gene lost 5 bases and the J gene lost 1 base, with 8 bases spanning the gap. The CDR3 is 13 amino acids. CDR3 amino acids: CAISLSSNYGYTF. The CDR3 DNA is TGTGCCATCAGTTTAAGTAGTAACTATGGCTACACCTTC.

The V gene is TRBV19, the J gene TRBJ2-7; 7 nucleotides align to TRBD1. The germline V gene has CDR1 LNHDA and CDR2 SQIVND (reference sequence). The CDR3 consists of 14 residues. The ends lost 5 bases at V and 4 bases at J; junction bases unmatched: 8. The CDR3 sequence: CASSVAGTAYEQYF. DNA for the CDR3: TGTGCCAGTAGTGTAGCCGGGACAGCATACGAGCAGTACTTC.

The chain is built from TRBV13 and TRBJ2-1; 11 bases map to TRBD1. J was trimmed by 6 bases and V by 5 bases; bases with no gene match: 0. CDR3 length: 13 residues. CDR1 and CDR2 from the germline V gene are PRHDT and FYEKMQ (reference sequence). CDR3 nucleotide sequence: TGTGCCAGCAGCGGGACAGGGGGCAATGAGCAGTTCTTC. The encoded protein is CASSGTGGNEQFF. The full variable domain, its missing parts supplied by reference TRBV13 and TRBJ2-1, is AAGVIQSPRHLIKEKRETATLKCYPIPRHDTVYWYQQGPGQDPQFLISFYEKMQSDKGSIPDRFSAQQFSDYHSELNMSSLELGDSALYFCASSGTGGNEQFFGPGTRLTVL.

CDR3 sequence (DNA): TGTGCCTGGAGTTCGGGGGATGTCACTGAAGCTTTCTTT. This gives the protein CAWSSGDVTEAFF. V and J are TRBV30 and TRBJ1-1; the D gene is possibly TRBD1 (5 bases). This CDR3 is 13 amino acids long. Deletions cut 2 bases from V and 4 bases from J, with 11 bases between. Looked up from germline, CDR1 is GTSNPN and CDR2 is SVGIG (reference sequence).

The rearrangement joins TRBV2 to TRBJ2-7; 10 bases are shared with TRBD1. Germline V gene sequence: CDR1 SNHLY, CDR2 FYNNEI. The CDR3 runs 15 residues. J was trimmed by 5 bases and V by 5 bases; bases with no gene match: 9. DNA of the CDR3: TGTGCCAGCAGTCGTACCGGGACAGGGGCCAACGAGCAGTACTTC. This translates into CASSRTGTGANEQYF.

The chain carries TRBV27 and TRBJ2-7; weak D call: TRBD2 (6 bases). Germline V CDR1 and CDR2: MNHEY, SMNVEV (reference sequence). The ends were cut back, 4 bases at V and 2 bases at J, with 15 bases in the middle. This CDR3 region has 15 residues. In DNA form, the CDR3 reads TGTGCCAGCAGTTCCGGCGGGGTCCCCCCCTACGAGCAGTACTTC. This gives the protein CASSSGGVPPYEQYF.

This chain joins TRBV5-4 and TRBJ2-7; 9 bases align to TRBD2. The germline CDR1 and CDR2 sequences are SGHNT and YYREEE (reference sequence). Germline trimming cut 4 bases from V and 4 bases from J; bases unmatched to any gene: 9. CDR3 length: 15 residues. The CDR3 DNA is TGTGCCAGCAGCGGAGGGGTAGCGGGAGTGTACGAGCAGTACTTC. This gives the protein CASSGGVAGVYEQYF. Variable domain in full (rest from reference TRBV5-4 and TRBJ2-7): ETGVTQSPTHLIKTRGQQVTLRCSSQSGHNTVSWYQQALGQGPQFIFQYYREEENGRGNFPPRFSGLQFPNYSSELNVNALELDDSALYLCASSGGVAGVYEQYFGPGTRLTVT.

The chain has TRBV7-2 and TRBJ2-7; 8 bases match TRBD1. The length of the CDR3 is 15 residues. CDR1 is SGHTA and CDR2 is FQGNSA in the germline V gene. Trimming at V came to 0 bases and at J to 5 bases, leaving 6 bases not matched to a gene. CDR3 protein: CASSLAQGARDEQYF. CDR3 bases: TGTGCCAGCAGCTTAGCCCAGGGGGCTCGGGACGAGCAGTACTTC.

The J gene is TRBJ2-7, the V gene TRBV6-5, with 9 positions matching TRBD2. The length of the CDR3 is 16 residues. Per germline, CDR1 MNHEY and CDR2 SVGAGI. V shed 0 bases and J 2 bases; nucleotides not matched to a gene: 5. The CDR3 loop is CASSYSSLAGTYEQYF. DNA of the CDR3: TGTGCCAGCAGTTACTCGTCGCTAGCGGGGACCTACGAGCAGTACTTC.

This clone was recorded a few times. The chain recombines TRBV20-1 with TRBJ1-1; D uncertain. The CDR3 sequence is 11 residues long. V was cut by 3 bases and J by 10 bases, with 12 bases left in between. Germline V gene data show CDR1 as DFQATT and CDR2 as SNEGSKA (reference sequence). The CDR3 DNA follows: TGCAGTGCTAGGTCACCCCCAGGAGCTTTCTTT. Its translation: CSARSPPGAFF.

The chain combines TRBV4-1 with TRBJ2-1; 9 bases align to TRBD1. Looked up from germline, CDR1 is MGHRA and CDR2 is YSYEKL. The CDR3 extends over 16 amino acids. V lost 6 bases, J lost 7 bases, and 13 bases stayed unmatched. The CDR3 sequence is CASRPVGTGIINEQFF. The DNA for the CDR3 is TGCGCCAGCAGACCGGTCGGGACAGGGATTATTAATGAGCAGTTCTTC.

The chain links TRBV9 to TRBJ1-5, with 8 nucleotides matching TRBD1. The J segment lost 6 bases and the V segment lost 4 bases, leaving 6 bases of the junction unmatched. Germline V CDR1 and CDR2: SGDLS, YYNGEE. The CDR3 is made up of 14 amino acids. As DNA, the CDR3 is TGTGCCAGCAGCCTCGACCAGGGGGCTCAGCCCCAGCATTTT. It is translated as CASSLDQGAQPQHF.

The rearrangement joins TRBV27 to TRBJ2-7; a possible D gene is TRBD2 (6 bases). Deletions cut 0 bases from V and 2 bases from J, with 11 bases between. The CDR3 runs to 15 residues. In germline, CDR1 is MNHEY, CDR2 SMNVEV (reference sequence). The CDR3, as DNA: TGTGCCAGCAGTTTATCGAACGCGGGGACCTACGAGCAGTACTTC. It is translated as CASSLSNAGTYEQYF.

The chain is built from TRBV18 and TRBJ1-1; 9 positions agree with TRBD1. The germline gives CDR1 KGHSH, CDR2 LQKENI. V lost 4 bases to trimming and J lost 7 bases; unmatched junction nucleotides: 4. CDR3 length: 13 residues. The CDR3 is CASSQQGAGEAFF. The CDR3 DNA sequence: TGTGCCAGCTCACAACAGGGGGCGGGTGAAGCTTTCTTT.

V and J are TRBV5-1 and TRBJ1-2, with TRBD1 identical over 10 bases. The length of the CDR3 is 16 residues. The junction had 7 bases not matched to a gene; V was cut back by 3 bases and J by 2 bases. Germline values: CDR1 SGHRS, CDR2 YFSETQ. CDR3 DNA: TGCGCCAGCAGCTCGGACAGGGGGAATTCAAACTATGGCTACACCTTC. It is translated as CASSSDRGNSNYGYTF.

This chain uses TRBV29-1 with TRBJ1-2, with D perhaps TRBD1 (6 bases). Trimming removed 6 bases at V and 2 bases at J, with 16 bases between. Germline CDR1 SQVTM, CDR2 ANQGSEA. The CDR3 covers 14 residues. As DNA, the CDR3 is TGCAGCGTCCCGGACAGAAAAAAAAACTATGGCTACACCTTC. Protein product: CSVPDRKKNYGYTF.

The J gene is TRBJ1-1, the V gene TRBV7-3; D may be TRBD1 (6 bases). This CDR3 contains 13 residues. Germline V gives CDR1 SGHTA, CDR2 FQGTGA. The V and J ends lost 4 bases and 3 bases respectively, with 9 bases between them. The CDR3 DNA reads TGTGCCAGCAGCTCCCGACAGGACACTGAAGCTTTCTTT. This encodes CASSSRQDTEAFF.

The V call is TRBV27, the J call TRBJ1-3; unclear D gene. Germline V lookup: CDR1 MNHEY, CDR2 SMNVEV (reference sequence). This CDR3 spans 13 amino acids. V gave up 5 bases and J gave up 4 bases, with 9 bases separating them. CDR3 sequence (DNA): TGTGCCAGCAGTCGGAGCTGGGGAAACACCATATATTTT. This gives the protein CASSRSWGNTIYF.

The V and J genes are TRBV7-9 and TRBJ2-1; TRBD2 is a possible D gene (5 bases). With 4 bases removed from V and 7 bases from J, the gap between germline ends came to 8 bases. The CDR3 totals 12 residues. From germline, CDR1 is SEHNR and CDR2 FQNEAQ (reference sequence). The CDR3: CASSYPGNEQFF. In nucleotides, the CDR3 is TGTGCCAGCAGCTACCCGGGGAATGAGCAGTTCTTC. The variable domain in full, with the rest retrieved from reference TRBV7-9 and TRBJ2-1, is DTGVSQNPRHKITKRGQNVTFRCDPISEHNRLYWYRQTLGQGPEFLTYFQNEAQLEKSRLLSDRFSAERPKGSFSTLEIQRTEQGDSAMYLCASSYPGNEQFFGPGTRLTVL.

V is TRBV5-4 and J is TRBJ1-2; unclear D gene. The germline V and J ends were trimmed by 5 bases and 0 bases, with 8 bases remaining between them. Per germline, CDR1 SGHNT and CDR2 YYREEE (reference sequence). This CDR3 has 13 residues. Written as DNA, the CDR3 is TGTGCCAGCAGTCAAACAGCTAACTATGGCTACACCTTC. It specifies CASSQTANYGYTF.

This clone showed up just once. This rearrangement joins TRBV7-9 to TRBJ2-5, with TRBD2 matching 9 bases. V dropped 2 bases and J dropped 3; count of bases not matched to a gene: 10. Germline V gives CDR1 SEHNR, CDR2 FQNEAQ (reference sequence). There are 17 residues in the CDR3. The CDR3 sequence: CASSLRGASGDEETQYF. In nucleotides, the CDR3 is TGTGCCAGCAGCTTAAGGGGTGCTAGCGGGGATGAAGAGACCCAGTACTTC.

The chain uses TRBV2 and TRBJ1-4; TRBD1 might be the D (6 bases). CDR3 length equals 15 residues. V lost 5 bases and J lost 3, with 13 bases in between. Germline V gene lookup returns CDR1 SNHLY and CDR2 FYNNEI. The DNA for the CDR3 is TGTGCCAGCAGTTTAGACAGGTCTTCTAATGAAAAACTGTTTTTT. As protein: CASSLDRSSNEKLFF.

The gene calls are TRBV18 and TRBJ2-1, with 8 nucleotides matching TRBD2. Germline CDR1 and CDR2: KGHSH and LQKENI. The V and J ends lost 3 bases and 5 bases, in that order; junction bases with no gene match: 3. CDR3 length: 14 residues. The CDR3 DNA sequence: TGTGCCAGCTCACCCAGCGGGAGTCACAATGAGCAGTTCTTC. Translation gives CASSPSGSHNEQFF.

This rearrangement joins TRBV27 to TRBJ1-2; no clear D gene. V gave up 5 bases and J gave up 1 base, with 11 bases separating them. The CDR3 covers 14 residues. The germline V gene has CDR1 MNHEY and CDR2 SMNVEV (reference sequence). CDR3 nucleotide sequence: TGTGCCAGCAGTCTCCTGGGCAATAACTATGGCTACACCTTC. It codes for CASSLLGNNYGYTF.

This chain's CDR3 is CASSGLATMKGFF. The CDR3 coding sequence is TGCGCCAGCAGTGGACTAGCTACAATGAAGGGGTTCTTC. The chain recombines TRBV10-2 with TRBJ2-1, with TRBD2 matching 7 bases. V was pared by 4 bases and J by 15 bases, with 12 bases of the junction left unmatched. This CDR3 spans 13 amino acids. CDR1 is WSHSY and CDR2 is SAAADI in the germline V gene.

Details on this clone: Other DNA sequences in this specimen translate into the identical CDR3. The CDR3 sequence is CASSEGGAYNEQFF. CDR3 DNA: TGTGCCAGCAGTGAAGGGGGGGCCTACAATGAGCAGTTCTTC. This rearrangement joins TRBV6-4 to TRBJ2-1, with D possibly being TRBD2 (7 bases). From germline, CDR1 is MRHNA and CDR2 SNTAGT. Trimming took 3 bases from V and 2 from J, leaving 8 bases between them. CDR3 size: 14 residues.

Remarks on this clone: One end of the junction does not line up with germline, which may come from a read error. The chain links TRBV9 to TRBJ1-1, with 7 bases identical to TRBD1. This CDR3 comprises 12 residues. Germline CDR1 SGDLS, CDR2 YYNGEE. CDR3 in amino acids: CASSGDRAEAFF. DNA of the CDR3: TGTGCCAGCAGCGGCGACAGGGCTGAGGCTTTCTTT.